The 21 T cell receptor beta chains below come from one sample, sequenced in a study of T-cell memory formation after mild COVID-19. MiXCR, applied by TCRdb to the 5' RACE reads, yields one record per CDR3 protein. Altogether nearly 350,000 distinct CDR3 sequences are present, over 10% being singletons, with the ten largest covering around 21%. The sample comprised PBMCs or a T cell subset sorted from them (not recorded which). These receptors all stem from a man aged 18 to 29 who had mild COVID-19 (a few samples of this study predate the infection). Cell type and time point are not known.

J is TRBJ2-3 and V is TRBV5-1; D call uncertain. V was clipped by 4 bases and J by 6 bases, with 9 bases between them. Per the germline V gene, CDR1 is SGHRS and CDR2 is YFSETQ. CDR3 length equals 12 residues. As DNA, the CDR3 is TGCGCCAGCAGCGCCCGTGGGGATACGCAGTATTTT. Its translation is CASSARGDTQYF.

This clonotype was seen ten or more times. The rearrangement joins TRBV7-2 to TRBJ2-5; 12 positions agree with TRBD2. Germline CDR1 and CDR2: SGHTA and FQGNSA. This CDR3 has 16 residues. V lost 5 bases and J lost 5; bases outside the gene matches: 9. CDR3: CASSPRALAGGETQYF. DNA of the CDR3: TGTGCCAGCAGCCCAAGAGCACTAGCGGGGGGTGAGACCCAGTACTTC.

The gene calls are TRBV18 and TRBJ1-6, with a possible D match to TRBD1 (5 bases). Looked up from germline, CDR1 is KGHSH and CDR2 is LQKENI. The V gene lost 5 bases and the J gene lost 13 bases, with 15 bases spanning the gap. This CDR3 contains 13 residues. CDR3 DNA sequence: TGTGCCAGCTCAGGTGACAGAAATCAGCCCCTCCACTTT. Residues: CASSGDRNQPLHF.

This clonotype appeared a few times. V gene TRBV6-6 combines with J gene TRBJ2-1; a possible D gene is TRBD2 (6 bases). CDR1 and CDR2 from the germline V gene are MNHNY and SVGAGI (reference sequence). The CDR3 length is 14 residues. Between the trimmed V and J ends, which lost 5 bases and 5 bases, there was a span of 13 bases. The CDR3 DNA sequence: TGTGCCAGCAGTGGGAGGATTACGAACAATGAGCAGTTCTTC. This translates into CASSGRITNNEQFF.

This clonotype was picked up many times. The chain uses TRBV6-6 and TRBJ1-1; TRBD1 is a possible D gene (6 bases). This CDR3 is 14 amino acids long. Germline-derived CDR1 and CDR2 are MNHNY and SVGAGI (reference sequence). Trimming removed 0 bases from V and 1 base from J, with 6 bases in between. The CDR3 loop is CASSYSTGNTEAFF. The CDR3 region has the DNA TGTGCCAGCAGTTACTCGACAGGGAACACTGAAGCTTTCTTT.

This clonotype was picked up many times. V and J are TRBV12-3 or TRBV12-4 and TRBJ1-2; D call uncertain. CDR3 size: 14 residues. V was pared by 3 bases and J by 4 bases, with 12 bases between. The CDR3: CASSFNGVSYGYTF. CDR3 nucleotides: TGTGCCAGCAGTTTCAACGGAGTGTCCTATGGCTACACCTTC.

The gene calls are TRBV13 and TRBJ1-1; the match to TRBD1 covers 11 bases. The CDR3 spans 14 residues. V shed 5 bases, J shed 6 bases, and the junction held 5 bases outside the gene matches. From germline, CDR1 is PRHDT and CDR2 FYEKMQ (reference sequence). This chain's CDR3 is CASSRGQGGPEAFF. The DNA for the CDR3 is TGTGCCAGCAGCCGGGGACAGGGGGGGCCTGAAGCTTTCTTT.

This clonotype has more than one count but fewer than ten. The chain carries TRBV7-2 and TRBJ1-1; D remains unclear. The CDR3 has 14 residues. Trimming removed 4 bases from V and 4 bases from J, with 13 bases in between. Germline V gives CDR1 SGHTA, CDR2 FQGNSA. In nucleotides, the CDR3 is TGTGCCAGCAGCTCTAGGACCCGCATCACTGAAGCTTTCTTT. Protein sequence: CASSSRTRITEAFF.

This clonotype was detected a few times. The chain carries TRBV5-1 and TRBJ2-2; 8 bases are a match to TRBD2. Germline CDR1 reads SGHRS; CDR2 reads YFSETQ. V dropped 4 bases and J dropped 5; count of bases not matched to a gene: 7. The CDR3 contains 15 residues. Here the CDR3 DNA reads TGCGCCAGCAGCCTTCCCGGCGGGGGGACCGGGGAGCTGTTTTTT. Translated: CASSLPGGGTGELFF.

In its sample, this clonotype was seen a few times. This chain links TRBV7-3 with TRBJ2-5; tentatively, D is TRBD1 or TRBD2 (6 bases each). The ends were cut back, 1 base at V and 0 bases at J, with 9 bases in the middle. The CDR3 has 15 amino acids. CDR1 is SGHTA and CDR2 is FQGTGA in the germline V gene. The CDR3 DNA follows: TGTGCCAGCAGCTTAATCGGGGGCAACCAAGAGACCCAGTACTTC. Translation gives CASSLIGGNQETQYF.

This clonotype was seen more than once but under ten times. V gene TRBV21-1 combines with J gene TRBJ2-7; whether TRBD1, the table's D call, matches the DNA was not checked. TRBV21-1 is shown as a pseudogene. The CDR3 runs 15 residues. The CDR3 is CASSAQTRQGYEQYF. CDR3 bases: TGTGCCAGCAGCGCGCAAACCCGACAGGGCTACGAGCAGTACTTC.

This clonotype was seen more than once but under ten times. V gene TRBV7-2 combines with J gene TRBJ1-2, with TRBD1 as a possible D gene (5 bases). V gave up 1 base and J gave up 2 bases, with 11 bases separating them. This CDR3 spans 15 amino acids. Germline CDR1 is SGHTA and CDR2 is FQGNSA. The CDR3 loop is CASSLVGRRNYGYTF. CDR3 DNA sequence: TGTGCCAGCAGCTTAGTGGGGCGGCGGAACTATGGCTACACCTTC.

This clonotype occurred a few times. The rearrangement uses TRBV11-3 and TRBJ1-1, with 10 bases aligning to TRBD1. The germline gives CDR1 SGHNT, CDR2 YENEEA. J gave up 1 base and V 1 base, and 3 bases lay outside the gene matches. The CDR3 totals 16 residues. CDR3 sequence: CASSLGQGAPNTEAFF. For the CDR3, the DNA is TGTGCCAGCAGCTTAGGACAGGGGGCCCCGAACACTGAAGCTTTCTTT. Full variable domain (remainder filled in from reference TRBV11-3 and TRBJ1-1): EAGVVQSPRYKIIEKKQPVAFWCNPISGHNTLYWYLQNLGQGPELLIRYENEEAVDDSQLPKDRFSAERLKGVDSTLKIQPAELGDSAVYLCASSLGQGAPNTEAFFGQGTRLTVV.

This chain links TRBV15 with TRBJ2-5, with TRBD2 matching 9 bases. With V trimmed by 6 bases and J by 3 bases, 2 bases remained unmatched. The germline gives CDR1 LNHNV, CDR2 YYDKDF (reference sequence). The CDR3 length is 13 residues. In nucleotides, the CDR3 is TGTGCCACCAGGACTAGCGGAAAAGAGACCCAGTACTTC. It is translated as CATRTSGKETQYF.

The V call is TRBV18, the J call TRBJ2-7, with 11 bases identical to TRBD1. The CDR3 covers 17 residues. Looked up from germline, CDR1 is KGHSH and CDR2 is LQKENI. V shed 3 bases and J 2 bases; nucleotides not matched to a gene: 9. CDR3 DNA sequence: TGTGCCAGCTCACCCGGGACAGGGGGAACGAGCACCTACGAGCAGTACTTC. This codes for CASSPGTGGTSTYEQYF.

V and J are TRBV5-1 and TRBJ2-3, with 10 nucleotides matching TRBD2. The junction had 5 bases not matched to a gene; V was cut back by 0 bases and J by 1 base. The CDR3 extends over 17 amino acids. CDR1 and CDR2 (germline): SGHRS, YFSETQ. CDR3 sequence (DNA): TGCGCCAGCAGCTTGGTACCTAGCGGGGGCCGCACAGATACGCAGTATTTT. It codes for CASSLVPSGGRTDTQYF.

This chain links TRBV7-9 with TRBJ2-1; possible D gene TRBD2, 5 bases. V dropped 7 bases and J dropped 1 base, with 8 bases sitting between them. Germline V gene sequence: CDR1 SEHNR, CDR2 FQNEAQ (reference sequence). The CDR3 covers 13 residues. CDR3 sequence: CASTRRSYNEQFF. The CDR3 DNA reads TGTGCCAGCACACGGAGGTCCTACAATGAGCAGTTCTTC.

This clonotype occurred many times. The rearrangement uses TRBV12-3 or TRBV12-4 and TRBJ2-5; 8 positions agree with TRBD2. The CDR3 loop spans 15 amino acids. V shed 4 bases, J shed 5 bases, and the junction held 9 bases outside the gene matches. DNA for the CDR3: TGTGCCAGCAGTTCTCCAGCGGGGGCGGTGGAGACCCAGTACTTC. Its protein product is CASSSPAGAVETQYF.

This clonotype was seen only a few times. This chain connects TRBV4-3 to TRBJ2-3, with 7 bases lining up with TRBD1. Germline V lookup: CDR1 LGHNA, CDR2 YSLEER. V gave up 4 bases and J gave up 4 bases; unmatched junction bases: 5. The CDR3 runs 14 residues. The CDR3 region is CASSLEGTADTQYF. The CDR3, as DNA: TGCGCCAGCAGCCTCGAGGGGACAGCAGATACGCAGTATTTT.

This clonotype appeared a few times. V is TRBV20-1 and J is TRBJ2-5; no firm D call. Trimming cost V 2 bases and J 1 base, with 8 bases left between them. The CDR3 totals 13 residues. CDR1 is DFQATT, CDR2 SNEGSKA, per germline (reference sequence). The CDR3 DNA reads as TGCAGTGCTAGAATCGCCGGCCAAGAGACCCAGTACTTC. This codes for CSARIAGQETQYF.

V usage is TRBV11-3 and J usage is TRBJ2-5; D uncertain. Between the trimmed V and J ends, which lost 5 bases and 7 bases, there was a span of 14 bases. Germline CDR1 and CDR2: SGHNT and YENEEA. This CDR3 is 13 amino acids long. The CDR3 sequence: CASSVRASGTQYF. CDR3 nucleotide sequence: TGTGCCAGCAGCGTACGGGCCTCGGGGACCCAGTACTTC.